Each of the 16 T cell receptor beta chains below was sequenced from the same sample in a study of blood T cell repertoires in COVID-19. Here immunoSEQ multiplex PCR was the method, and the copy in TCRdb shows in-frame clones only, minus some. This table has more than 95,000 clones, over 65% appearing once. The specimen was peripheral blood. The origin of the receptors is a man between 60 and 75 years old with acute or convalescent COVID-19.

The V and J genes are TRBV29-1 and TRBJ2-1; D may be TRBD2 (6 bases). The CDR3 runs to 14 residues. Trimming pared 3 bases from V and 5 bases from J, leaving 14 bases between. Per germline, CDR1 SQVTM and CDR2 ANQGSEA. The CDR3 DNA is TGCAGCGTTGAGGGGCGGGGTTCCAACAATGAGCAGTTCTTC. Protein product: CSVEGRGSNNEQFF.

V gene TRBV6-7 combines with J gene TRBJ2-7, with D perhaps matching TRBD2 (6 bases). TRBV6-7 qualifies as an ORF whose function is uncertain. There are 16 residues in the CDR3. V gave up 0 bases and J gave up 2 bases, with 14 bases separating them. CDR3 sequence (DNA): TGTGCCAGCAGTTACTCCCAGGAGGGCGGGGCCTACGAGCAGTACTTC. It codes for CASSYSQEGGAYEQYF.

The chain is built from TRBV18 and TRBJ2-7; 8 bases are shared with TRBD1. This CDR3 contains 14 residues. The trim removed 4 bases at V and 5 bases at J, leaving 7 bases unmatched. Per the germline V gene, CDR1 is KGHSH and CDR2 is LQKENI. This CDR3 reads CASSLGQGANEQYV. The CDR3 DNA is TGTGCCAGCTCACTTGGACAGGGCGCAAACGAGCAGTACGTC.

V is TRBV19 and J is TRBJ1-3; possible D gene TRBD1, 6 bases. The CDR3 consists of 16 residues. Germline assignment: CDR1 LNHDA and CDR2 SQIVND (reference sequence). With 5 bases removed from V and 1 base from J, the gap between germline ends came to 15 bases. CDR3 region: CASSLNKGVSGNTIYF. CDR3 DNA sequence: TGTGCCAGTAGTCTCAACAAGGGGGTATCTGGAAACACCATATATTTT.

V is TRBV7-2 and J is TRBJ1-4; possible D gene TRBD1, 5 bases. Germline CDR1 is SGHTA and CDR2 is FQGNSA. V dropped 4 bases and J dropped 4 bases, with 13 bases sitting between them. The CDR3 contains 15 residues. The CDR3 DNA follows: TGTGCCAGCAGCTCCTACTCGGGACTTAATGAAAAACTGTTTTTT. Translation: CASSSYSGLNEKLFF.

The rearrangement joins TRBV24-1 to TRBJ1-1; D may be TRBD1 (5 bases). The germline V gene encodes CDR1 KGHDR and CDR2 SFDVKD. V was cut by 9 bases and J by 1 base, with 11 bases left in between. This CDR3 is 13 amino acids long. The CDR3 sequence: CATSWGGNTEAFF. CDR3 in DNA: TGTGCCACCTCCTGGGGGGGGAACACTGAAGCTTTCTTT.

The chain couples TRBV7-9 to TRBJ2-3, with D possibly being TRBD2 (6 bases). V was pared by 5 bases and J by 3 bases, with 15 bases between. CDR1 is SEHNR, CDR2 FQNEAQ, per germline (reference sequence). The CDR3 is made up of 15 amino acids. The CDR3 sequence is CASSPKDRGTDTQYF. The CDR3 DNA reads TGTGCCAGCAGCCCCAAGGACCGGGGGACAGATACGCAGTATTTT.

This clone was found once. V and J are TRBV10-2 and TRBJ1-1, with D hard to call. Germline loops: CDR1 WSHSY, CDR2 SAAADI. The CDR3 is 14 residues long. V was shortened by 0 bases and J by 2 bases, with 7 bases between the two germline ends. CDR3 sequence: CASSESRVNTEAFF. CDR3 nucleotide sequence: TGCGCCAGCAGTGAGTCGCGGGTTAACACTGAAGCTTTCTTT.

The rearrangement uses TRBV5-1 and TRBJ1-2; possible D gene TRBD1, 6 bases. The ends were cut back, 3 bases at V and 0 bases at J, with 15 bases in the middle. The CDR3 length is 16 residues. Germline V gene lookup returns CDR1 SGHRS and CDR2 YFSETQ. CDR3: CASSYRTAAANYGYTF. In DNA, the CDR3 is TGCGCCAGCAGCTACAGGACAGCGGCAGCTAACTATGGCTACACCTTC.

The chain recombines TRBV29-1 with TRBJ1-2; D is unresolved. Trimming took off 1 base at V and 4 bases at J, with 10 bases between the two ends. Germline CDR1 SQVTM, CDR2 ANQGSEA. The CDR3 loop spans 13 amino acids. This CDR3 is CSVEGQVTYGYTF. CDR3 sequence (DNA): TGCAGCGTTGAAGGGCAGGTTACCTATGGCTACACCTTC.

V and J are TRBV2 and TRBJ2-7; TRBD1 agrees at 10 bases. CDR1 and CDR2 (germline): SNHLY, FYNNEI. The CDR3 length is 14 residues. V was pared by 10 bases and J by 4 bases, with 10 bases of the junction left unmatched. The CDR3 here is CATTAGTGAYEQYF. In DNA, the CDR3 is TGTGCCACTACCGCAGGGACAGGGGCGTACGAGCAGTACTTC.

The chain employs TRBV10-2 and TRBJ1-1; the D is unclear. The germline gives CDR1 WSHSY, CDR2 SAAADI. The CDR3 length is 13 residues. Deletions cut 10 bases from V and 0 bases from J, with 12 bases between. The CDR3 DNA reads as TGCGCCACCGGCGGGGAGGTGAACACTGAAGCTTTCTTT. Protein product: CATGGEVNTEAFF.

J is TRBJ2-7 and V is TRBV18; TRBD1 agrees at 8 bases. Germline V gene data show CDR1 as KGHSH and CDR2 as LQKENI. The CDR3 contains 14 residues. Germline trimming cut 6 bases from V and 12 bases from J; bases unmatched to any gene: 16. The CDR3 nucleotides read TGTGCCAGCTCGCCGCGGACAGGGCCCTTTTGGTTGTACGTC. Amino acid sequence: CASSPRTGPFWLYV.

J is TRBJ2-7 and V is TRBV6-5, with TRBD2 matching 11 bases. The CDR3 covers 15 residues. The V gene end was trimmed by 7 bases and the J gene end by 3 bases; junction bases not matched to a gene: 8. Germline V gene sequence: CDR1 MNHEY, CDR2 SVGAGI. The DNA for the CDR3 is TGTGCCAGCAAAACTCTAGCGGGAGGCAACTACGAGCAGTACTTC. As protein: CASKTLAGGNYEQYF.

The chain couples TRBV7-9 to TRBJ2-6; D possibly corresponds to TRBD1 (6 bases). Trimming cost V 5 bases and J 12 bases, with 14 bases left between them. This CDR3 region has 13 residues. Germline lookup yields CDR1 SEHNR and CDR2 FQNEAQ (reference sequence). CDR3 region: CASSSETGTVLTF. The CDR3 DNA follows: TGTGCCAGCAGCAGTGAAACAGGGACCGTCCTGACTTTC.

V and J are TRBV30 and TRBJ2-5; 14 nucleotides align to TRBD2. The germline gives CDR1 GTSNPN, CDR2 SVGIG (reference sequence). Losses at the gene ends were 3 bases for V and 4 bases for J; bases not matched to a gene: 7. This CDR3 is 16 amino acids long. The DNA for the CDR3 is TGTGCCTGGAGGACTAGCGGGAGGGGGGGAGGAGAGACCCAGTACTTC. The encoded protein is CAWRTSGRGGGETQYF.